One and the same sample provided the 16 T cell receptor beta chains below, sequenced in a study of blood T cell dynamics during melanoma immunotherapy. As to time point: pre-treatment baseline. Profiled with immunoSEQ multiplex PCR; TCRdb holds only in-frame clones, not every one. The data hold about 5,000 clones, with around 90% observed a single time. The sample was blood, taken from a patient treated with checkpoint blockade. The receptor source for this set is a human donor with melanoma.

The chain joins TRBV5-5 to TRBJ2-5; 7 nucleotides match TRBD1. Germline trimming cut 5 bases from V and 4 bases from J; bases unmatched to any gene: 11. The germline gives CDR1 SGHKS, CDR2 YYEKEE (reference sequence). This CDR3 comprises 15 residues. The CDR3 bases are TGTGCCAGCAGGGCCGGGACAGAGAACCGAGAGACCCAGTACTTC. Its translation is CASRAGTENRETQYF.

This clone occurred a few times. The chain recombines TRBV5-6 with TRBJ1-3; no firm D call. V was trimmed by 2 bases and J by 2 bases, leaving 11 bases between them. This CDR3 is built from 15 residues. Per the germline V gene, CDR1 is SGHDT and CDR2 is YYEEEE. DNA for the CDR3: TGTGCCAGCAGCTTTCGGATCCTGGCTGGAAACACCATATATTTT. Amino acid sequence: CASSFRILAGNTIYF.

This clone has only a few counts. This chain uses TRBV6-5 with TRBJ1-5; D is uncertain. The CDR3 contains 14 residues. The V end lost 5 bases, the J end lost 5 bases, and 13 bases lay between the germline ends. CDR1 MNHEY and CDR2 SVGAGI come from the germline V gene. The CDR3: CASSPSFGDQPQHF. The DNA for the CDR3 is TGTGCCAGCAGTCCTTCATTTGGGGATCAGCCCCAGCATTTT.

The genes are TRBV10-2 and TRBJ2-5; D gene uncertain. V lost 4 bases and J lost 5, with 8 bases in between. This CDR3 has 12 residues. CDR1 WSHSY and CDR2 SAAADI come from the germline V gene. CDR3 DNA sequence: TGCGCCAGCAGTGTGATAAAGGAGACCCAGTACTTC. Translation: CASSVIKETQYF.

The chain is built from TRBV7-2 and TRBJ2-3, with D uncertain. Trimming cost V 5 bases and J 2 bases, with 11 bases left between them. This CDR3 comprises 14 residues. Per the germline V gene, CDR1 is SGHTA and CDR2 is FQGNSA. The CDR3 nucleotides are TGTGCCAGCAGCCCAGTCGTAACCACAGATACGCAGTATTTT. Its protein is CASSPVVTTDTQYF. The entire variable domain, with the rest obtained from reference TRBV7-2 and TRBJ2-3, is as follows: GAGVSQSPSNKVTEKGKDVELRCDPISGHTALYWYRQSLGQGLEFLIYFQGNSAPDKSGLPSDRFSAERTGGSVSTLTIQRTQQEDSAVYLCASSPVVTTDTQYFGPGTRLTVL.

For the CDR3, the DNA is TGTGCCAGCAGTCCCATACAGGGGCCCAATGAAAAACTGTTTTTT. Translation gives CASSPIQGPNEKLFF. The V gene is TRBV27, the J gene TRBJ1-4; 7 nucleotides line up with TRBD1. The ends lost 5 bases at V and 5 bases at J; junction bases unmatched: 8. The CDR3 totals 15 residues. Germline V gene data show CDR1 as MNHEY and CDR2 as SMNVEV (reference sequence).

The CDR3 coding sequence is TGTGCCAGCAGCCAAGCTTCGGGGCTAGCGGGATTCTACGAGCAGTACTTC. Its translation is CASSQASGLAGFYEQYF. V gene TRBV4-2 combines with J gene TRBJ2-7, with 9 nucleotides matching TRBD2. V lost 1 base to trimming and J lost 3 bases; unmatched junction nucleotides: 10. Germline lookup yields CDR1 LGHNA and CDR2 YNFKEQ. The CDR3 consists of 17 residues.

The J gene is TRBJ1-6, the V gene TRBV5-8; TRBD1 agrees at 7 bases. CDR1 SGHTS and CDR2 YDEGEE come from the germline V gene. There are 16 residues in the CDR3. The V gene end was trimmed by 4 bases and the J gene end by 7 bases; junction bases not matched to a gene: 11. The CDR3 region is CASSPSGGGRNSPLHF. The CDR3 coding sequence is TGTGCCAGCAGCCCGAGCGGAGGGGGCAGGAATTCACCCCTCCACTTT.

This chain joins TRBV6-5 and TRBJ2-7; D is ambiguous. The CDR3 runs 14 residues. Trimming removed 2 bases from V and 4 bases from J, with 12 bases in between. CDR1 MNHEY and CDR2 SVGAGI come from the germline V gene. The CDR3, as DNA: TGTGCCAGCAGTTACGCTGGGCGAGTGTACGAGCAGTACTTC. This sequence encodes CASSYAGRVYEQYF.

The CDR3 loop reads CASSLLAPPLNTGELFF. CDR3 nucleotide sequence: TGTGCCAGCTCACTTCTAGCGCCTCCCTTGAACACCGGGGAGCTGTTTTTT. The chain is built from TRBV18 and TRBJ2-2; the D gene is possibly TRBD2 (6 bases). CDR3 length: 17 amino acids. Germline loops: CDR1 KGHSH, CDR2 LQKENI. V was shortened by 4 bases and J by 1 base, with 16 bases between the two germline ends.

The chain combines TRBV9 with TRBJ2-1; the D gene is possibly TRBD2 (5 bases). There are 15 residues in the CDR3. Trimming stripped 2 bases from V and 7 bases from J, with 16 bases between. From germline, CDR1 is SGDLS and CDR2 YYNGEE. CDR3 in DNA: TGTGCCAGCAGCGTTGGACTGGGAGATAGGAATGAGCAGTTCTTC. Translated, it gives CASSVGLGDRNEQFF.

The chain recombines TRBV29-1 with TRBJ2-5; 10 positions match TRBD1. The CDR3 has 13 amino acids. V lost 6 bases, J lost 4 bases, and 5 bases stayed unmatched. Per the germline V gene, CDR1 is SQVTM and CDR2 is ANQGSEA. The CDR3 bases are TGCAGCGTGTCCGGGGACAGGGGAGAGACCCAGTACTTC. Translated, it gives CSVSGDRGETQYF.

This clone was recorded once. The chain employs TRBV29-1 and TRBJ2-7, with unresolved D. The CDR3 covers 10 residues. Germline CDR1 SQVTM, CDR2 ANQGSEA. The V end was cut by 7 bases, the J end by 7 bases, with 11 bases between. The CDR3 nucleotides read TGCAGCGCCCGGATGGGGGAGCAGTACTTC. Protein: CSARMGEQYF.

V and J are TRBV6-6 and TRBJ1-1; TRBD1 aligns across 9 bases. Germline lookup yields CDR1 MNHNY and CDR2 SVGAGI (reference sequence). V lost 5 bases, J lost 6 bases, and 13 bases stayed unmatched. This CDR3 is 16 amino acids long. The CDR3 protein is CASSRPRDRESAEAFF. As DNA, the CDR3 is TGTGCCAGCAGTCGGCCTCGGGACAGGGAGTCAGCTGAAGCTTTCTTT.

This chain joins TRBV29-1 and TRBJ2-5, with D perhaps matching TRBD1 or TRBD2 (5 bases each). The CDR3 covers 12 residues. V lost 6 bases and J 5 bases, leaving 13 bases between the germline ends. Germline V gene data show CDR1 as SQVTM and CDR2 as ANQGSEA. CDR3 DNA: TGCAGCGTCGAACAAGGGACGGAGACCCAGTACTTC. Protein: CSVEQGTETQYF.

This sequence joins TRBV11-2 and TRBJ2-3; tentatively, D is TRBD1 (5 bases). Looked up from germline, CDR1 is SGHAT and CDR2 is FQNNGV. V lost 5 bases, J lost 2 bases, and 11 bases lay in between. The CDR3 totals 14 residues. CDR3 residues: CASSPRQLTDTQYF. The CDR3 DNA reads TGTGCCAGCAGCCCTCGACAGCTCACAGATACGCAGTATTTT.